Each of the 18 T cell receptor beta chains below was sequenced from the same sample in a study of blood T cell repertoires in COVID-19. The assay was immunoSEQ multiplex PCR, and TCRdb's table has in-frame clones only and misses some. The sample lists nearly 100,000 clones; approximately 84% were seen once. The material sequenced was peripheral blood. The receptors shown here come from a woman aged 55-70 years with acute or convalescent COVID-19.

The chain couples TRBV4-3 to TRBJ1-2; D is uncertain. V was clipped by 0 bases and J by 4 bases, with 6 bases between them. Germline V gene data show CDR1 as LGHNA and CDR2 as YSLEER. CDR3 length equals 13 residues. The CDR3 is CASSQDSFYGYTF. DNA of the CDR3: TGCGCCAGCAGCCAAGATAGCTTCTATGGCTACACCTTC.

The chain links TRBV11-2 to TRBJ1-1, with D perhaps matching TRBD1 (5 bases). The CDR3 is made up of 14 amino acids. The germline V and J ends were trimmed by 6 bases and 0 bases, with 11 bases remaining between them. CDR1 is SGHAT, CDR2 FQNNGV, per germline. Here the CDR3 reads CASSSDSMNTEAFF. CDR3 bases: TGTGCCAGCAGTTCAGACAGTATGAACACTGAAGCTTTCTTT.

The chain joins TRBV5-6 to TRBJ2-7, with D possibly TRBD1 on 6 matching bases. Trimming removed 3 bases at V and 5 bases at J, with 18 bases between. Germline V lookup: CDR1 SGHDT, CDR2 YYEEEE. The CDR3 length is 15 residues. The CDR3 spells CASSSAKTGFHEQYF. The CDR3 region has the DNA TGTGCCAGCAGCTCCGCCAAAACAGGGTTCCACGAGCAGTACTTC. The entire variable domain, with the rest obtained from reference TRBV5-6 and TRBJ2-7, is as follows: DAGVTQSPTHLIKTRGQQVTLRCSPKSGHDTVSWYQQALGQGPQFIFQYYEEEERQRGNFPDRFSGHQFPNYSSELNVNALLLGDSALYLCASSSAKTGFHEQYFGPGTRLTVT.

The gene calls are TRBV5-4 and TRBJ2-2; weak D call: TRBD1 (6 bases). Germline values: CDR1 SGHNT, CDR2 YYREEE (reference sequence). The ends were cut back, 10 bases at V and 5 bases at J, with 15 bases in the middle. The CDR3 has 13 amino acids. The CDR3 is CALGWGPTGELFF. CDR3 DNA: TGTGCCTTAGGCTGGGGGCCGACCGGGGAGCTGTTTTTT. Full variable domain (missing parts from reference TRBV5-4 and TRBJ2-2): ETGVTQSPTHLIKTRGQQVTLRCSSQSGHNTVSWYQQALGQGPQFIFQYYREEENGRGNFPPRFSGLQFPNYSSELNVNALELDDSALYLCALGWGPTGELFFGEGSRLTVL.

This chain uses TRBV25-1 with TRBJ1-1; D perhaps matches TRBD1 (5 bases). There are 13 residues in the CDR3. Germline V gene lookup returns CDR1 MGHDK and CDR2 SYGVNS. V lost 1 base, J lost 7 bases, and 10 bases lay in between. This CDR3 is CASSEWGRDEAFF. Here the CDR3 DNA reads TGTGCCAGCAGTGAATGGGGCAGGGATGAAGCTTTCTTT.

The chain uses TRBV5-4 and TRBJ2-1; D gene unclear. V dropped 5 bases and J dropped 0 bases, with 9 bases sitting between them. There are 14 residues in the CDR3. The germline V gene has CDR1 SGHNT and CDR2 YYREEE (reference sequence). The CDR3 nucleotides read TGTGCCAGCAGACCCGCGAGCTCCTACAATGAGCAGTTCTTC. It codes for CASRPASSYNEQFF.

This clone was counted only a few times. The chain employs TRBV28 and TRBJ2-7, with no clear D. CDR1 and CDR2 from the germline V gene are MDHEN and SYDVKM. With 1 base removed from V and 4 bases from J, the gap between germline ends came to 11 bases. The CDR3 consists of 14 residues. CDR3 nucleotides: TGTGCCAGCAGTTTATCCCTTGACGGGTACGAGCAGTACTTC. Amino acids: CASSLSLDGYEQYF.

The chain is built from TRBV3-1 (or the pseudogene TRBV3-2) and TRBJ1-6, with a weak D call TRBD1 (6 bases). The CDR3 contains 15 residues. The germline gives CDR1 LGHDT, CDR2 YNNKEL (reference sequence). With 6 bases removed from V and 4 bases from J, the gap between germline ends came to 13 bases. CDR3 sequence (DNA): TGTGCCAGCAGAACCGGACAGAGGTATAATTCACCCCTCCACTTT. Translation: CASRTGQRYNSPLHF.

This clone was seen just once. The rearrangement joins TRBV4-2 to TRBJ1-3, with 8 positions matching TRBD1. J was trimmed by 0 bases and V by 0 bases; bases with no gene match: 10. From germline, CDR1 is LGHNA and CDR2 YNFKEQ. The CDR3 covers 19 residues. CDR3 DNA sequence: TGTGCCAGCAGCCAAGATTGGTCGACAGGGGCGGCCTCTGGAAACACCATATATTTT. Its translation is CASSQDWSTGAASGNTIYF.

The chain has TRBV7-9 and TRBJ2-1, with unresolved D. Germline lookup yields CDR1 SEHNR and CDR2 FQNEAQ (reference sequence). Between the trimmed V and J ends, which lost 5 bases and 10 bases, there was a span of 12 bases. This CDR3 spans 12 amino acids. Written as DNA, the CDR3 is TGTGCCAGCAGCCCCGCGAGGTGGGAGCAGTTCTTC. Translating it yields CASSPARWEQFF.

This rearrangement joins TRBV4-1 to TRBJ1-1, with TRBD1 matching 7 bases. Germline lookup yields CDR1 MGHRA and CDR2 YSYEKL. This CDR3 is 15 amino acids long. The V gene end was trimmed by 3 bases and the J gene end by 5 bases; junction bases not matched to a gene: 9. The chain's CDR3 is CASSQGPQGLTEAFF. CDR3 DNA: TGCGCCAGCAGCCAGGGTCCACAGGGGTTGACTGAAGCTTTCTTT.

The chain combines TRBV6-2 or TRBV6-3 with TRBJ2-3, with TRBD2 matching 8 bases. The junction had 3 bases not matched to a gene; V was cut back by 4 bases and J by 3 bases. Germline loops: CDR1 MNHEY, CDR2 SVGEGT. The length of the CDR3 is 14 residues. In nucleotides, the CDR3 is TGTGCCAGCAGTTCCAGCGGGGGAACAGATACGCAGTATTTT. Its translation is CASSSSGGTDTQYF.

The sample holds one count of this clone. The CDR3 DNA follows: TGTGCCAGTATGAAGGGACTAGCGGGAGTTACCGGGGAGCTGTTTTTT. It is translated as CASMKGLAGVTGELFF. V is TRBV19 and J is TRBJ2-2, with 14 positions matching TRBD2. V lost 7 bases and J lost 5; bases outside the gene matches: 6. Germline V gene lookup returns CDR1 LNHDA and CDR2 SQIVND (reference sequence). The CDR3 totals 16 residues.

The chain recombines TRBV19 with TRBJ2-1; a weak D match, TRBD2 (7 bases). This CDR3 has 14 amino acids. The V end lost 1 base, the J end lost 9 bases, and 13 bases lay between the germline ends. Germline lookup yields CDR1 LNHDA and CDR2 SQIVND (reference sequence). The CDR3 region has the DNA TGTGCCAGTAGTATAGTAGGGGGGAGGGGTGAGCAGTTCTTC. Its translation is CASSIVGGRGEQFF.

The chain is built from TRBV5-1 and TRBJ2-1; TRBD2 matches 12 bases. Unmatched junction bases numbered 4, after V lost 3 bases and J lost 6 bases. CDR3 length: 15 residues. Germline loops: CDR1 SGHRS, CDR2 YFSETQ. The CDR3 region has the DNA TGCGCCAGCAGCTCCGGGACTAGCGGGCTCAATGAGCAGTTCTTC. Protein: CASSSGTSGLNEQFF.

The chain uses TRBV19 and TRBJ1-2, with D perhaps matching TRBD1 (6 bases). Looked up from germline, CDR1 is LNHDA and CDR2 is SQIVND (reference sequence). Between the trimmed V and J ends, which lost 3 bases and 8 bases, there was a span of 13 bases. CDR3 length: 13 residues. The CDR3, as DNA: TGTGCCAGTAGTATTAACAGGGTGCGAGGCTACACCTTC. Translation gives CASSINRVRGYTF.

This clone was detected many times. This chain connects TRBV4-2 to TRBJ1-6; D is uncertain. The ends were cut back, 2 bases at V and 3 bases at J, with 8 bases in the middle. Germline V CDR1 and CDR2: LGHNA, YNFKEQ. This CDR3 spans 15 amino acids. CDR3 sequence reads: CASSQTPYYNSPLHF. CDR3 sequence (DNA): TGTGCCAGCAGCCAAACGCCCTACTATAATTCACCCCTCCACTTT.

This rearrangement joins TRBV11-1 to TRBJ2-1; 7 bases are a match to TRBD2. The CDR3 has 13 amino acids. Germline V gene sequence: CDR1 SGHAT, CDR2 FQDESV (reference sequence). The V segment lost 3 bases and the J segment 6 bases; nucleotides outside the gene matches: 2. This CDR3 is CASSFSGGNEQFF. The DNA of the CDR3 is TGTGCCAGCAGCTTTTCGGGGGGCAATGAGCAGTTCTTC.